The rows below give T cell receptor beta chains drawn from one sample of a study of T cell repertoires in cytomegalovirus infection. Each CDR3 protein gets one entry after TCRdb re-called the reads with MiXCR. The repertoire holds approximately 730,000 distinct CDR3 sequences, with about 30% as singletons. Which antigens these TCRs recognize remains unknown. The specimen comprised cultured PBMCs, sampled from culture after CMV antigen stimulation. Receptors were obtained from a human donor in good health (CMV status not recorded). Some clones in this sample may be carry-over from other donors' samples. The conserved cysteine and the conserved F or W are not part of the CDR3 here. D genes are given only for firm matches.

CDR3aa	v_gene	d_gene
SARPGGTTPLH	TRBV20-1	-
ASSLADGPSGYEQY	TRBV7-6	-
ASSPRGGGQRASNTEAF	TRBV7-8	TRBD1
ASPRLAPIGDTQY	TRBV7-9	TRBD2
ASSPGTGAGNQPQH	TRBV7-2	TRBD1
ASSPRGSPYNEQF	TRBV7-6	-
ASSLGLGTGNSGANVLT	TRBV11-3	TRBD1
ASSPTSKNEQF	TRBV12-3/TRBV12-4	-
ASRLGTGVPDTQY	TRBV2	TRBD1
ATSRDRASGAYNEQF	TRBV15	TRBD2
ASSLSIWGYEQY	TRBV27	-
ASNGQGALGTEAF	TRBV6-1	TRBD1
ASREQGYATNEKLF	TRBV6-5	TRBD1
ASSLFRGGETQY	TRBV7-2	-
ASSLDTGYLY	TRBV5-1	-
SASGGNKGNYGYT	TRBV20-1	-